Presented here are 18 T cell receptor beta chains from one specimen sequenced in a study of memory B cells and T cells in multiple sclerosis. TCRdb's table, derived via immunoSEQ multiplex PCR, lists solely in-frame clones and lacks some. The sample lists about 8,000 clones, roughly 62% occurring once. Specimen: memory (CD45RO+) CD8+ T cells from blood. The receptor set was obtained from a human donor with multiple sclerosis.

The genes are TRBV10-3 and TRBJ2-7; 8 positions agree with TRBD2. With V trimmed by 4 bases and J by 1 base, 0 bases remained unmatched. CDR1 is ENHRY and CDR2 is SYGVKD in the germline V gene. The length of the CDR3 is 13 residues. CDR3 sequence: CAISAGGSYEQYF. The CDR3 nucleotides read TGTGCCATCAGTGCGGGGGGGTCCTACGAGCAGTACTTC.

The V and J genes are TRBV4-1 and TRBJ1-6; tentatively, D is TRBD1 (5 bases). The germline V gene encodes CDR1 MGHRA and CDR2 YSYEKL. V shed 4 bases and J shed 12 bases, with 19 bases lying between them. The CDR3 totals 15 residues. Written as DNA, the CDR3 is TGCGCCAGCAGCCTCACCTGGGGGGGAGCAAGACCCCTCCACTTT. Protein product: CASSLTWGGARPLHF.

The chain uses TRBV27 and TRBJ2-1, with D unresolved. The germline CDR1 and CDR2 sequences are MNHEY and SMNVEV (reference sequence). The CDR3 consists of 12 residues. Trimming shortened V by 6 bases and J by 4 bases, and 7 bases separated the two germline ends. The CDR3 protein is CASRSGYNEQFF. The CDR3 DNA follows: TGTGCCAGCAGATCCGGGTACAATGAGCAGTTCTTC.

The chain links TRBV29-1 to TRBJ2-7; TRBD1 matches at 8 bases. Germline CDR1 and CDR2: SQVTM and ANQGSEA. The CDR3 is 21 residues long. Unmatched junction bases numbered 28, after V lost 6 bases and J lost 0 bases. In DNA form, the CDR3 reads TGCAGCGTATTCGCCCCGGGACAGGCAGGACGCCGCGGAGATGGCTCCTACGAGCAGTACTTC. It codes for CSVFAPGQAGRRGDGSYEQYF.

This chain joins TRBV27 and TRBJ1-5; D may be TRBD1 (6 bases). The CDR3 runs to 18 residues. Looked up from germline, CDR1 is MNHEY and CDR2 is SMNVEV (reference sequence). Trimming shortened V by 0 bases and J by 1 base, and 16 bases separated the two germline ends. The CDR3 reads CASSLSGRGAGSNQPQHF. The CDR3 DNA sequence: TGTGCCAGCAGTTTATCGGGCAGGGGCGCAGGGAGCAATCAGCCCCAGCATTTT.

The rearrangement links TRBV15 to TRBJ2-3, with D possibly matching TRBD2 (6 bases). The length of the CDR3 is 14 residues. Trimming stripped 6 bases from V and 1 base from J, with 11 bases between. Germline CDR1 and CDR2: LNHNV and YYDKDF (reference sequence). CDR3 amino acids: CATSSGLRTDTQYF. CDR3 coding DNA: TGTGCCACCAGTTCGGGACTTCGCACAGATACGCAGTATTTT.

This rearrangement joins TRBV2 to TRBJ1-1, with TRBD1 matching over 9 bases. Germline CDR1 reads SNHLY; CDR2 reads FYNNEI. The J segment lost 6 bases and the V segment lost 6 bases, leaving 8 bases of the junction unmatched. CDR3 size: 14 residues. The CDR3 DNA reads TGTGCCAGCAGGGCTGGGACAGGGAGACCTGAAGCTTTCTTT. Its translation: CASRAGTGRPEAFF.

In its sample, this clone was seen once. The chain has TRBV6-4 and TRBJ2-1; a possible D gene is TRBD2 (6 bases). The ends were cut back, 3 bases at V and 0 bases at J, with 9 bases in the middle. Germline CDR1 MRHNA, CDR2 SNTAGT. The CDR3 runs 15 residues. CDR3 amino acids: CASSEGGSSYNEQFF. CDR3 sequence (DNA): TGTGCCAGCAGTGAAGGAGGGTCCTCCTACAATGAGCAGTTCTTC.

The table lists this clone with a few counts. J is TRBJ2-4 and V is TRBV4-2; 8 bases line up with TRBD2. The V and J ends lost 0 bases and 5 bases, in that order; junction bases with no gene match: 6. This CDR3 has 16 residues. CDR1 and CDR2 from the germline V gene are LGHNA and YNFKEQ. CDR3 residues: CASSQEISGAQNIQYF. The CDR3 DNA sequence: TGTGCCAGCAGCCAAGAAATTAGCGGGGCTCAAAACATTCAGTACTTC.

This clone turned up a few times. The rearrangement joins TRBV7-8 to TRBJ2-5; TRBD1 matches at 7 bases. The CDR3 loop spans 13 amino acids. V was pared by 5 bases and J by 4 bases, with 4 bases of the junction left unmatched. CDR1 and CDR2 (germline): SGHVS, FQNEAQ. CDR3 coding DNA: TGTGCCAGCAGCCCCGACAGGGTAGAGACCCAGTACTTC. Its translation is CASSPDRVETQYF. Together with reference TRBV7-8 and TRBJ2-5, the CDR3 gives the full variable domain: GAGVSQSPRYKVAKRGQDVALRCDPISGHVSLFWYQQALGQGPEFLTYFQNEAQLDKSGLPSDRFFAERPEGSVSTLKIQRTQQEDSAVYLCASSPDRVETQYFGPGTRLLVL.

This clone was seen just once. This chain connects TRBV2 to TRBJ2-1, with 8 positions matching TRBD2. V lost 2 bases to trimming and J lost 6 bases; unmatched junction nucleotides: 15. Germline V gene lookup returns CDR1 SNHLY and CDR2 FYNNEI. The CDR3 contains 18 residues. The CDR3, as DNA: TGTGCCAGCAGTGAAATTCGGACCGGGAGGGCGGGGGGCAATGAGCAGTTCTTC. Translation gives CASSEIRTGRAGGNEQFF.

The table lists this clone with a few counts. The chain carries TRBV25-1 and TRBJ2-1; 7 positions agree with TRBD1. Looked up from germline, CDR1 is MGHDK and CDR2 is SYGVNS. The CDR3 is 14 amino acids. V shed 5 bases, J shed 6 bases, and the junction held 7 bases outside the gene matches. CDR3: CASSKGTDPNEQFF. DNA for the CDR3: TGTGCCAGCAGTAAGGGGACAGACCCCAATGAGCAGTTCTTC.

The chain links TRBV6-1 to TRBJ1-1, with TRBD1 as a possible D gene (6 bases). V dropped 4 bases and J dropped 1 base, with 13 bases sitting between them. Germline CDR1 is MNHNS and CDR2 is SASEGT. CDR3 length: 15 amino acids. CDR3 protein: CASSVLTGSNTEAFF. CDR3 DNA sequence: TGTGCCAGCAGTGTACTTACAGGGTCGAACACTGAAGCTTTCTTT.

Sample share makes this clone medium-sized (0.01 to 0.1%). The chain links TRBV6-4 to TRBJ2-2; D may be TRBD2 (6 bases). Germline-derived CDR1 and CDR2 are MRHNA and SNTAGT. CDR3 size: 14 residues. V gave up 0 bases and J gave up 5 bases, with 7 bases separating them. CDR3 DNA: TGTGCCAGCAGTGACTCGAGCGGGACCGGGGAGCTGTTTTTT. This encodes CASSDSSGTGELFF.

The rearrangement uses TRBV20-1 and TRBJ2-1; D might be TRBD2 (6 bases). CDR3 length equals 11 residues. Trimming cost V 6 bases and J 6 bases, with 9 bases left between them. The germline CDR1 and CDR2 sequences are DFQATT and SNEGSKA (reference sequence). CDR3 in amino acids: CSARLVNEQFF. The CDR3 DNA sequence: TGCAGTGCGAGACTAGTCAATGAGCAGTTCTTC.

The CDR3 region is CASSQETRKNTEAFF. For the CDR3, the DNA is TGTGCCAGCAGCCAAGAAACCAGGAAGAACACTGAAGCTTTCTTT. The gene calls are TRBV4-2 and TRBJ1-1; D is uncertain. V lost 0 bases and J 1 base, leaving 9 bases between the germline ends. The CDR3 is made up of 15 amino acids. Germline V gene sequence: CDR1 LGHNA, CDR2 YNFKEQ.

The V call is TRBV6-5, the J call TRBJ1-1; 8 bases agree with TRBD1. The V gene end was trimmed by 5 bases and the J gene end by 5 bases; junction bases not matched to a gene: 7. This CDR3 is 14 amino acids long. Germline-derived CDR1 and CDR2 are MNHEY and SVGAGI. CDR3 loop: CASSRQGRGTEAFF. The CDR3 DNA follows: TGTGCCAGCAGTCGACAGGGGCGCGGAACTGAAGCTTTCTTT.

The rearrangement joins TRBV25-1 to TRBJ1-2; D is unclear. V lost 8 bases, J lost 6 bases, and 10 bases lay in between. The CDR3 has 11 residues. Per the germline V gene, CDR1 is MGHDK and CDR2 is SYGVNS. The CDR3 bases are TGTGCCAGCTTGTTCGCGGATGGCTACACCTTC. This sequence encodes CASLFADGYTF.